What follows are 13 T cell receptor beta chains derived from one specimen sequenced in a study of cytomegalovirus exposure and HLA in healthy donors (TCRdb year 2017). Library prep was done by the immunoSEQ multiplex PCR assay. For the multiplex PCR, a mixture combining 60 forward primers for TCR Vbeta segments and 13 reverse primers for TCR Jbeta segments was used. TCRdb took over this immuneACCESS table, retaining in-frame rearrangements with V and J assigned. Such tables are incomplete; in checked studies, under half of the missing clones stem from an unresolved V gene, and the remainder is unexplained. A total of about 160,000 clones appear in this sample, roughly 79% of them only once. The ten largest clones take up about 12% of the sample. Sample: PBMCs. Receptors were obtained from a woman between 50 and 59 years old in good health and CMV-seronegative.

The gene calls are TRBV2 and TRBJ2-5, with 7 positions matching TRBD1. The J call may be mistaken, given a closer DNA end match to TRBJ2-7. Germline V gives CDR1 SNHLY, CDR2 FYNNEI. The CDR3 length is 13 residues. Written as DNA, the CDR3 is TGTGCCAGCCATGTTGACAGGGTTGGCGAGCAGTACTTC. It is translated as CASHVDRVGEQYF.

Comment on this clone: Other nucleotide sequences from this sample produce the same CDR3. CDR3 nucleotide sequence: TGTGCCAGCAGTTTAATCCCCAGGGCCTCGAAAGAGCAGTACTTC. Translating it yields CASSLIPRASKEQYF. This chain links TRBV27 with TRBJ2-7, with D perhaps matching TRBD1 (5 bases). CDR3 size: 15 residues. V was clipped by 2 bases and J by 7 bases, with 18 bases between them. Germline values: CDR1 MNHEY, CDR2 SMNVEV (reference sequence).

This chain connects TRBV4-3 to TRBJ1-1; TRBD1 matches at 8 bases. CDR1 and CDR2 (germline): LGHNA, YSLEER. The CDR3 is 18 residues long. With V trimmed by 0 bases and J by 5 bases, 14 bases remained unmatched. In nucleotides, the CDR3 is TGCGCCAGCAGCCAAGAGGCGGAATGGACAGGGAGGGGAACTGAAGCTTTCTTT. It yields the protein CASSQEAEWTGRGTEAFF.

This clone was counted a few times. V is TRBV7-2 and J is TRBJ2-1, with 8 nucleotides matching TRBD2. J was trimmed by 7 bases and V by 3 bases; bases with no gene match: 5. CDR1 is SGHTA, CDR2 FQGNSA, per germline. The CDR3 has 14 residues. The CDR3 DNA sequence: TGTGCCAGCAGCTTTACCGGGACTAGTAATGAGCAGTTCTTC. This sequence encodes CASSFTGTSNEQFF.

The chain carries TRBV2 and TRBJ1-3, with unresolved D. Germline V lookup: CDR1 SNHLY, CDR2 FYNNEI. The CDR3 loop spans 15 amino acids. The V end lost 4 bases, the J end lost 8 bases, and 18 bases lay between the germline ends. The CDR3 protein is CASSVRVNAGDTIYF. The CDR3, as DNA: TGTGCCAGCAGTGTGAGGGTTAATGCCGGAGACACCATATATTTT.

The chain recombines TRBV14 with TRBJ1-2; possibly TRBD1 for D (6 bases). Germline V gene lookup returns CDR1 SGHDN and CDR2 FVKESK. The CDR3 length is 14 residues. The V end lost 8 bases, the J end lost 1 base, and 14 bases lay between the germline ends. CDR3 in DNA: TGTGCCAGCGGACCAGGGGTGCTTAACTATGGCTACACCTTC. Encoded protein: CASGPGVLNYGYTF.

The J gene is TRBJ1-2, the V gene TRBV6-1; 12 nucleotides match TRBD1. The CDR3 extends over 15 amino acids. Germline V gene data show CDR1 as MNHNS and CDR2 as SASEGT. Losses at the gene ends were 6 bases for V and 2 bases for J; bases not matched to a gene: 4. The CDR3 DNA is TGTGCCAGCAGCCAGGGACAGGGGGCGAACTATGGCTACACCTTC. Encoded protein: CASSQGQGANYGYTF.

CDR3 DNA: TGTGCCAGCAGCTCCACTCATTACGAGCAGTACTTC. This codes for CASSSTHYEQYF. This chain links TRBV11-2 with TRBJ2-7; D gene uncertain. The CDR3 is 12 residues long. Germline CDR1 and CDR2: SGHAT and FQNNGV. Trimming shortened V by 4 bases and J by 4 bases, and 8 bases separated the two germline ends.

This clone has only one observation. V and J are TRBV9 and TRBJ2-2, with 8 nucleotides matching TRBD2. CDR3 length: 16 residues. With 4 bases clipped from V and 5 bases from J, the junction kept 10 bases outside the gene matches. Germline values: CDR1 SGDLS, CDR2 YYNGEE. This CDR3 reads CASSQSGGPGTGELFF. CDR3 nucleotide sequence: TGTGCCAGCAGCCAATCGGGGGGGCCGGGGACCGGGGAGCTGTTTTTT.

Worth noting for this clone: The same CDR3 also results from other DNA sequences found in this sample. This CDR3 reads CASSTGQGAYEQYF. The CDR3 DNA sequence: TGCGCCAGCAGCACAGGACAGGGGGCCTACGAGCAGTACTTC. This chain links TRBV5-1 with TRBJ2-7; 10 bases match TRBD1. The germline V gene has CDR1 SGHRS and CDR2 YFSETQ. V shed 4 bases and J 2 bases; nucleotides not matched to a gene: 3. The CDR3 covers 14 residues.

The chain has TRBV21-1 and TRBJ2-7; whether TRBD2, the table's D call, matches the DNA was not checked. TRBV21-1 is a pseudogene. The CDR3 totals 18 residues. This CDR3 reads CASSKGGSRTRLTYEQYF. The CDR3 DNA follows: TGTGCCAGCAGCAAAGGAGGGTCCCGAACTAGGCTTACCTACGAGCAGTACTTC.

This chain connects TRBV6-1 to TRBJ1-1; D unresolved. CDR1 MNHNS and CDR2 SASEGT come from the germline V gene. The CDR3 contains 16 residues. Trimming took off 1 base at V and 1 base at J, with 13 bases between the two ends. This CDR3 reads CASSEGAHMGNTEAFF. The CDR3, as DNA: TGTGCCAGCAGTGAAGGGGCGCACATGGGGAACACTGAAGCTTTCTTT.

V usage is TRBV4-3 and J usage is TRBJ2-3, with unresolved D. CDR3 size: 15 residues. The germline gives CDR1 LGHNA, CDR2 YSLEER. V gave up 0 bases and J gave up 3 bases, with 10 bases separating them. The CDR3 region has the DNA TGCGCCAGCAGCCAAGAGGCAGGATCAACAGATACGCAGTATTTT. This sequence encodes CASSQEAGSTDTQYF.